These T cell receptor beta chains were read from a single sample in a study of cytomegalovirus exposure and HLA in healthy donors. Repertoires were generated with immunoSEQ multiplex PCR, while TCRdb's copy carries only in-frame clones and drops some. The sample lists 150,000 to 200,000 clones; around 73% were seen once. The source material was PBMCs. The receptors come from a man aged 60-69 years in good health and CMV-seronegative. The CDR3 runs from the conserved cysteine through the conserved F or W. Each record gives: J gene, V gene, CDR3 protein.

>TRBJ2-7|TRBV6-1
CASSEVGTGGYEQYF
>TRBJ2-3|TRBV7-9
CASSRDRGAAPSTDTQYF
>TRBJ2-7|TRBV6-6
CASSHPDRGLCEQYF
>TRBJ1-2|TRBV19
CASSSLVWNYGYTF
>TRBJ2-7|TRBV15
CATSRDSGEQYF
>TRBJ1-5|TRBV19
CASSIAPGYQPQHF
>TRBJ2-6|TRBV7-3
CASSRDTGSGANVLTF
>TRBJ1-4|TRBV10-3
CAISAGGGEKLFF
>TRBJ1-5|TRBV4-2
CASSQDGRGGNQPQNF
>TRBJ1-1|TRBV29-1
CSVEKGGTEAFF
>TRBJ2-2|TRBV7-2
CASSLAGASGELFF
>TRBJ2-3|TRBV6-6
CASRRRTSGDTDTQYF
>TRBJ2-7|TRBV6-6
CASSRLAGTYEQYF
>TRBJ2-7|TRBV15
CATSRAGRGLYEQYF
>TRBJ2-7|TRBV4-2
CASSHLGLAGDLVSYEQYF
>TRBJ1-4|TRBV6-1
CASKGSGTEKLFF
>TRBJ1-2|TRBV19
CASSPRTDINYGYTF
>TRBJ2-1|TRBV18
CASSRRDFAYNEQFF